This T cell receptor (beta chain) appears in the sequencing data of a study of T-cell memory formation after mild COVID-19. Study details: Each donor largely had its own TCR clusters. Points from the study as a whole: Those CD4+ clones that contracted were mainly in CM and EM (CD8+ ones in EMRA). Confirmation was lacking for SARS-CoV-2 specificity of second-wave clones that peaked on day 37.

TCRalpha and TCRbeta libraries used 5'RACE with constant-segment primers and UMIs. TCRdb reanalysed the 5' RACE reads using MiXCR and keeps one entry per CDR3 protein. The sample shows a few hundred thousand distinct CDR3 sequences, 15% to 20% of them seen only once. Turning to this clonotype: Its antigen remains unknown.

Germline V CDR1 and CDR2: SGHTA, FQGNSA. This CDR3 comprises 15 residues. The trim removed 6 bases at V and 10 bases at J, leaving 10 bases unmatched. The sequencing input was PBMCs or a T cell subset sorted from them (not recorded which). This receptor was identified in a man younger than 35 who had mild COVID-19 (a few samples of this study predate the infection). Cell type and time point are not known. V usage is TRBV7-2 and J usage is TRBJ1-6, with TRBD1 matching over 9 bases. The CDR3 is CASSQQGALKSPLHF. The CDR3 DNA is TGTGCCAGCAGTCAACAGGGGGCTCTTAAGTCACCCCTCCACTTT.